This T cell receptor beta chain is from a study of shared clonotypes between healthy human individuals. At the level of the study: Donors, aged 18 to 49, were a couple of women and a few men.

About this clone: Its antigen is as yet unknown.

General study findings and limits: Specimens sampled were limited to blood, with tissue repertoires likely differing. Naive CD4 clonotypes were shared across several donors at 5% to 6%. Compared with memory subsets, naive subsets generally had larger estimated richness.

CD45RO-negative, CCR7-positively selected cells formed the naive CD8 fraction, excluding terminally differentiated effector memory CD45RA+ cells. Here immunoSEQ multiplex PCR was the method, and the copy in TCRdb shows in-frame clones only, minus some. This table has around 1.9 million clones, 93% appearing once. The V gene's germline CDR1 is MNHEY and CDR2 SVGAGI. The CDR3 has 14 amino acids. Trimming stripped 6 bases from V and 7 bases from J, with 18 bases between. The sequenced material came from naive CD8+ T cells from PBMCs. The rearrangement uses TRBV6-5 and TRBJ2-5, with D unresolved. This clonotype was sampled from a man aged 18 to 30 in good health. Some clones in this sample may be carry-over from other donors' samples. The CDR3 is CASSNRTVLGTQYF. The CDR3 DNA sequence: TGTGCCAGCAGCAACCGGACGGTCTTAGGGACCCAGTACTTC.